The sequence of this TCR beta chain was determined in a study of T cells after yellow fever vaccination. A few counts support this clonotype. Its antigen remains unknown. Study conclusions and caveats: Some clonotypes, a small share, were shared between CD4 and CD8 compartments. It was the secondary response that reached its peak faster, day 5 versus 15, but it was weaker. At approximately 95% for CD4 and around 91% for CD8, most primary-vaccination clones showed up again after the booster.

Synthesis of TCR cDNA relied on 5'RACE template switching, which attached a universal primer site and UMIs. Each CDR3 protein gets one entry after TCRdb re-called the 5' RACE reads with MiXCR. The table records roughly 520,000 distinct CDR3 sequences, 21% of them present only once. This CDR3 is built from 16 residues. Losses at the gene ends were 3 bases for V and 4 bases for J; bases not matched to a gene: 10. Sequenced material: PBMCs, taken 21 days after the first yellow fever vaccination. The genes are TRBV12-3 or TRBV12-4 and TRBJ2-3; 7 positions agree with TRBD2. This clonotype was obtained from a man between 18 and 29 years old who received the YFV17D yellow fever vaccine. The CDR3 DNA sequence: TGTGCCAGCAGTTTTTGGCGGGGGAGTCGTCCAGATACGCAGTATTTT. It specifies CASSFWRGSRPDTQYF.